Each of the 20 T cell receptor beta chains below was sequenced from the same sample in a study of T cells in Graves' hyperthyroidism and ophthalmopathy. RNA transcripts were the template for amplifying TCR beta CDR3 regions. RT-PCR in the first round (using the HTBI primer set) targeted the TCR CDR3. Each CDR3 protein gets one entry after TCRdb re-called the multiplex PCR reads with MiXCR. The data contain about 570,000 distinct CDR3 sequences, 46% of them singletons. The sequencing sample was made of peripheral blood or thyroid tissue (not recorded which). The receptors were gathered from an adult woman with Graves' disease, either hyperthyroidism or ophthalmopathy (not recorded which).

The CDR3 loop reads CASSATTANTEAFF. CDR3 coding DNA: TGTGCCAGCAGCGCCACGACAGCGAACACTGAAGCTTTCTTT. The chain joins TRBV9 to TRBJ1-1, with D maybe TRBD1 (5 bases). V lost 3 bases to trimming and J lost 1 base, with 10 bases between them. The CDR3 length is 14 residues. From germline, CDR1 is SGDLS and CDR2 YYNGEE.

In the case of this clonotype: A much bigger clone sits one base away, suggesting this may be a read error. This chain joins TRBV12-3 or TRBV12-4 and TRBJ2-7; TRBD1 agrees at 8 bases. The ends lost 6 bases at V and 5 bases at J; junction bases unmatched: 3. The CDR3 has 12 residues. The CDR3 nucleotides are TGTGCCAGCAGAGGACAGGGAGACGAGCAGTACTTC. It is translated as CASRGQGDEQYF.

This clonotype was detected only a few times. V and J are TRBV29-1 and TRBJ2-7, with 7 nucleotides matching TRBD2. Trimming cost V 4 bases and J 6 bases; bases outside gene matches: 12. Germline CDR1 and CDR2: SQVTM and ANQGSEA. CDR3 length equals 14 residues. The CDR3 nucleotides are TGCAGCGTTGGGATACGCGGGAGCGTATTCGAGCAGTACTTC. Protein product: CSVGIRGSVFEQYF.

The chain is built from TRBV30 and TRBJ1-5; D call uncertain. V was cut by 2 bases and J by 3 bases, with 8 bases left in between. Germline V gene lookup returns CDR1 GTSNPN and CDR2 SVGIG (reference sequence). The CDR3 totals 13 residues. CDR3 residues: CAWSLGNNQPQHF. The CDR3 region has the DNA TGTGCCTGGAGTTTAGGAAACAATCAGCCCCAGCATTTT.

The rearrangement uses TRBV7-9 and TRBJ1-1; no definite D call. Germline CDR1 and CDR2: SEHNR and FQNEAQ (reference sequence). Deletions cut 5 bases from V and 6 bases from J, with 28 bases between. There are 18 residues in the CDR3. In nucleotides, the CDR3 is TGTGCCAGCAGCCCTCCGAGCGGGAGGCGCGGCGGGAAGTCTGAAGCTTTCTTT. As protein: CASSPPSGRRGGKSEAFF.

This clonotype was seen repeatedly, ten times or more. This sequence joins TRBV11-2 and TRBJ1-5; 7 positions agree with TRBD1. V lost 3 bases to trimming and J lost 0 bases; unmatched junction nucleotides: 2. Germline V lookup: CDR1 SGHAT, CDR2 FQNNGV. The CDR3 is 15 amino acids. Here the CDR3 DNA reads TGTGCCAGCAGCTTGGGACAGTATAGCAATCAGCCCCAGCATTTT. Translating it yields CASSLGQYSNQPQHF.

This clonotype was seen a handful of times. A read error may explain this, as a much larger clone is one base away. CDR3 loop: CSARASAGQYEQYF. The CDR3 DNA reads TGCAGTGCTAGAGCCTCGGCAGGCCAGTACGAGCAGTACTTC. The genes are TRBV20-1 and TRBJ2-7; D not certain. V was shortened by 1 base and J by 4 bases, with 14 bases between the two germline ends. Germline CDR1 reads DFQATT; CDR2 reads SNEGSKA (reference sequence). This CDR3 is 14 amino acids long.

The V call is TRBV15, the J call TRBJ2-2, with a possible D match to TRBD1 (7 bases). Germline values: CDR1 LNHNV, CDR2 YYDKDF (reference sequence). The V end was cut by 6 bases, the J end by 6 bases, with 14 bases between. This CDR3 spans 14 amino acids. The CDR3 region is CATSIDREAGELFF. In nucleotides, the CDR3 is TGTGCCACCAGTATCGACAGGGAGGCCGGGGAGCTGTTTTTT.

In its sample, this clonotype was seen many times. The chain combines TRBV5-6 with TRBJ2-7, with D maybe TRBD1 (6 bases). Trimming took off 4 bases at V and 13 bases at J, with 15 bases between the two ends. The CDR3 has 11 amino acids. Germline V CDR1 and CDR2: SGHDT, YYEEEE. The CDR3 DNA reads as TGTGCCAGCAGCGCGCCGGGACACCTCTACTTC. This sequence encodes CASSAPGHLYF.

V and J are TRBV24-1 and TRBJ2-5, with 9 bases aligning to TRBD2. The CDR3 runs 16 residues. Germline CDR1 reads KGHDR; CDR2 reads SFDVKD. V was pared by 6 bases and J by 8 bases, with 15 bases of the junction left unmatched. CDR3 bases: TGTGCCACCAGTCAATTCCAGATAGCGGGAGAGGCTACCCAGTACTTC. Its protein is CATSQFQIAGEATQYF.

This clonotype was picked up a small number of times. The chain is built from TRBV7-9 and TRBJ2-7; D unresolved. CDR1 and CDR2 (germline): SEHNR, FQNEAQ (reference sequence). The CDR3 consists of 12 residues. The V gene lost 1 base and the J gene lost 5 bases, with 6 bases spanning the gap. The CDR3 coding sequence is TGTGCCAGCAGCTTAGTTTCGGACGAGCAGTACTTC. Amino acid sequence: CASSLVSDEQYF.

This clonotype was seen repeatedly, ten times or more. This chain uses TRBV4-1 with TRBJ2-7; tentative D call: TRBD2 (5 bases). V was cut by 0 bases and J by 3 bases, with 18 bases left in between. Germline assignment: CDR1 MGHRA and CDR2 YSYEKL. CDR3 length equals 17 residues. Here the CDR3 DNA reads TGCGCCAGCAGCCAAGACGTCGCAGGCCTGGCGGGCTACGAGCAGTACTTC. As protein: CASSQDVAGLAGYEQYF.

This clonotype came up many times. This sequence joins TRBV20-1 and TRBJ2-5, with TRBD2 matching over 7 bases. The CDR3 spans 13 residues. Germline V gives CDR1 DFQATT, CDR2 SNEGSKA (reference sequence). Unmatched junction bases numbered 3, after V lost 1 base and J lost 4 bases. The CDR3 spells CSARGAGVETQYF. CDR3 DNA sequence: TGCAGTGCTAGAGGGGCGGGAGTAGAGACCCAGTACTTC.

V and J are TRBV10-3 and TRBJ2-7; D is ambiguous. The CDR3 loop spans 11 amino acids. From germline, CDR1 is ENHRY and CDR2 SYGVKD. V shed 6 bases and J shed 3 bases, with 6 bases lying between them. The CDR3: CAISQLYEQYF. DNA of the CDR3: TGTGCCATCAGCCAACTCTACGAGCAGTACTTC.

Many counts were recorded for this clonotype. The chain recombines TRBV7-3 with TRBJ1-2; 8 bases agree with TRBD1. Germline V gene data show CDR1 as SGHTA and CDR2 as FQGTGA. The J segment lost 8 bases and the V segment lost 2 bases, leaving 4 bases of the junction unmatched. The CDR3 spans 13 residues. DNA for the CDR3: TGTGCCAGCAGCTTATCAGGGGGCGAAGGCTACACCTTC. Its protein is CASSLSGGEGYTF.

The rearrangement uses TRBV29-1 and TRBJ2-2; D may be TRBD2 (6 bases). V was clipped by 8 bases and J by 7 bases, with 20 bases between them. CDR1 is SQVTM and CDR2 is ANQGSEA in the germline V gene. This CDR3 comprises 14 residues. In DNA, the CDR3 is TGCAGCTTAATTATCGCGGGGCAGGGCGGGGAGCTGTTTTTT. This encodes CSLIIAGQGGELFF.

This clonotype was detected many times. CDR3 nucleotides: TGCAGTGCTAGAGGATCAGGGGACGGCTACACCTTC. Protein sequence: CSARGSGDGYTF. J is TRBJ1-2 and V is TRBV20-1; tentative D call: TRBD1 (6 bases). CDR1 is DFQATT and CDR2 is SNEGSKA in the germline V gene (reference sequence). Trimming left V 1 base short and J 8 bases short, with 11 bases between. The CDR3 runs 12 residues.

This chain links TRBV6-5 with TRBJ2-6; D gene uncertain. CDR1 and CDR2 (germline): MNHEY, SVGAGI. Trimming removed 7 bases from V and 0 bases from J, with 7 bases in between. The CDR3 is 14 amino acids. The CDR3 loop reads CASTAASGANVLTF. CDR3 nucleotides: TGTGCCAGCACTGCGGCCTCTGGGGCCAACGTCCTGACTTTC.

This clonotype has ten or more counts. The chain uses TRBV5-1 and TRBJ2-5, with 8 bases matching TRBD2. From germline, CDR1 is SGHRS and CDR2 YFSETQ. The J segment lost 3 bases and the V segment lost 2 bases, leaving 6 bases of the junction unmatched. This CDR3 is built from 15 residues. The CDR3, as DNA: TGCGCCAGCAGCTTTGCCGGGACTAGTGAAGAGACCCAGTACTTC. Amino acid sequence: CASSFAGTSEETQYF.

This clonotype was seen a handful of times. The genes are TRBV7-2 and TRBJ2-3; TRBD2 agrees at 7 bases. The CDR3 contains 19 residues. Trimming removed 5 bases from V and 1 base from J; junction bases left unmatched: 18. Germline CDR1 and CDR2: SGHTA and FQGNSA. CDR3 region: CASSPPGRGRVIGTDTQYF. CDR3 coding DNA: TGTGCCAGCAGCCCCCCCGGGCGAGGGAGGGTTATCGGCACAGATACGCAGTATTTT.